A single sample gave rise to the 18 T cell receptor beta chains below, sequenced in a study of cytomegalovirus exposure and HLA in healthy donors. Use of 60 Vbeta and 13 Jbeta primers characterized the PCR. The table came from immunoSEQ multiplex PCR; TCRdb's copy has only in-frame clones and leaves some out. The sample holds about 170,000 clones, 80% to 90% seen once. Sequencing was performed on PBMCs. Receptors were obtained from a male donor in good health and CMV-seronegative.

The rearrangement joins TRBV4-3 to TRBJ2-7, with TRBD1 matching 8 bases. There are 15 residues in the CDR3. Germline assignment: CDR1 LGHNA and CDR2 YSLEER. With 3 bases clipped from V and 4 bases from J, the junction kept 8 bases outside the gene matches. This chain's CDR3 is CASSQLTGEQYEQYF. The CDR3 nucleotides are TGCGCCAGCAGCCAGCTGACAGGGGAACAGTACGAGCAGTACTTC.

The chain uses TRBV11-2 and TRBJ2-7, with D uncertain. The V end was cut by 0 bases, the J end by 4 bases, with 13 bases between. Germline CDR1 and CDR2: SGHAT and FQNNGV. The CDR3 is 15 residues long. This CDR3 reads CASSLESTQLYEQYF. The CDR3 coding sequence is TGTGCCAGCAGCTTAGAGTCCACCCAGTTATACGAGCAGTACTTC.

This clone was counted a few times. DNA of the CDR3: TGTGCCAGCAGCGTAGCCCCGCTCGGGAACACTGAAGCTTTCTTT. Translation: CASSVAPLGNTEAFF. The genes are TRBV9 and TRBJ1-1, with D unresolved. With 0 bases removed from V and 1 base from J, the gap between germline ends came to 10 bases. CDR1 SGDLS and CDR2 YYNGEE come from the germline V gene. This CDR3 region has 15 residues.

This rearrangement joins TRBV28 to TRBJ1-2, with TRBD1 matching 10 bases. Germline V lookup: CDR1 MDHEN, CDR2 SYDVKM. CDR3 length equals 13 residues. V was clipped by 5 bases and J by 5 bases; unmatched bases: 2. The CDR3 reads CASSPGQGYGYTF. In DNA form, the CDR3 reads TGTGCCAGCAGTCCGGGACAGGGGTATGGCTACACCTTC.

The J gene is TRBJ2-2, the V gene TRBV4-3; D might be TRBD2 (7 bases). The CDR3 contains 15 residues. V was pared by 0 bases and J by 7 bases, with 12 bases between. Germline CDR1 LGHNA, CDR2 YSLEER. The CDR3 loop is CASSQDGGGGGELFF. CDR3 sequence (DNA): TGCGCCAGCAGCCAAGATGGGGGGGGCGGCGGGGAGCTGTTTTTT.

V is TRBV7-9 and J is TRBJ1-2; TRBD1 is a possible D gene (5 bases). Germline assignment: CDR1 SEHNR and CDR2 FQNEAQ (reference sequence). Trimming left V 5 bases short and J 0 bases short, with 16 bases between. The CDR3 loop spans 16 amino acids. CDR3 bases: TGTGCCAGCAGCCGTGATTGGGGCAGTACTAACTATGGCTACACCTTC. Protein product: CASSRDWGSTNYGYTF.

The V call is TRBV5-1, the J call TRBJ1-2, with TRBD1 identical over 10 bases. The trim removed 0 bases at V and 6 bases at J, leaving 2 bases unmatched. From germline, CDR1 is SGHRS and CDR2 YFSETQ. This CDR3 contains 14 residues. The CDR3 spells CASSLAGTGDGYTF. The CDR3 coding sequence is TGCGCCAGCAGCTTGGCCGGGACAGGGGATGGCTACACCTTC.

The V gene is TRBV5-1, the J gene TRBJ1-4, with 8 bases fitting TRBD1. Germline CDR1 and CDR2: SGHRS and YFSETQ. The CDR3 runs 15 residues. After removal of 4 bases from V and 2 bases from J, the junction contained 4 bases not matched to a gene. CDR3 region: CASSARQGTNEKLFF. DNA of the CDR3: TGCGCCAGCAGCGCAAGACAGGGGACTAATGAAAAACTGTTTTTT.

The CDR3 DNA follows: TGTGCCAGCAGTGAGGGGGGACAGGTACCTTATGGCTACACCTTC. Its translation: CASSEGGQVPYGYTF. V is TRBV6-1 and J is TRBJ1-2; 8 nucleotides agree with TRBD1. Germline CDR1 is MNHNS and CDR2 is SASEGT. The CDR3 is 15 residues long. The V and J ends lost 3 bases and 5 bases, in that order; junction bases with no gene match: 8.

V is TRBV15 and J is TRBJ2-1, with D perhaps matching TRBD2 (6 bases). The germline V and J ends were trimmed by 4 bases and 8 bases, with 12 bases remaining between them. CDR3 length equals 13 residues. Germline values: CDR1 LNHNV, CDR2 YYDKDF (reference sequence). CDR3 region: CATSNLEGYEQFF. The CDR3 coding sequence is TGTGCCACCAGCAATTTGGAGGGCTATGAGCAGTTCTTC.

The chain is built from TRBV15 and TRBJ2-5; TRBD2 is a possible D gene (7 bases). Germline-derived CDR1 and CDR2 are LNHNV and YYDKDF (reference sequence). CDR3 size: 16 residues. V lost 3 bases, J lost 1 base, and 15 bases lay in between. The CDR3 DNA sequence: TGTGCCACCAGCAGCTCTCTGGCGGGGGCCCAAGAGACCCAGTACTTC. The encoded protein is CATSSSLAGAQETQYF.

The CDR3 nucleotides read TGTGCCACCAGCAGAGAACGTCTATCCTACGAGCAGTACTTC. This encodes CATSRERLSYEQYF. The chain recombines TRBV15 with TRBJ2-7; D uncertain. The CDR3 loop spans 14 amino acids. Per the germline V gene, CDR1 is LNHNV and CDR2 is YYDKDF (reference sequence). Trimming removed 0 bases from V and 1 base from J, with 7 bases in between. The complete variable domain, with remaining parts taken from reference TRBV15 and TRBJ2-7, reads DAMVIQNPRYQVTQFGKPVTLSCSQTLNHNVMYWYQQKSSQAPKLLFHYYDKDFNNEADTPDNFQSRRPNTSFCFLDIRSPGLGDTAMYLCATSRERLSYEQYFGPGTRLTVT.

The CDR3 nucleotides are TGCGCCAGCAGCCATGGGACAGGGGGCGGCTACGAGCAGTACTTC. It yields the protein CASSHGTGGGYEQYF. This chain uses TRBV4-3 with TRBJ2-7; 12 bases are a match to TRBD1. The CDR3 contains 15 residues. CDR1 and CDR2 (germline): LGHNA, YSLEER. V shed 3 bases, J shed 3 bases, and the junction held 3 bases outside the gene matches.

The gene calls are TRBV28 and TRBJ1-2; D unclear. V was pared by 6 bases and J by 2 bases, with 13 bases between. The CDR3 loop spans 14 amino acids. The V gene's germline CDR1 is MDHEN and CDR2 SYDVKM. CDR3 amino acids: CASRQILRNYGYTF. In DNA, the CDR3 is TGTGCCAGCAGACAAATCCTGAGGAACTATGGCTACACCTTC.

This clone was detected a few times. The chain is built from TRBV6-5 and TRBJ1-1, with 10 bases lining up with TRBD1. Germline V lookup: CDR1 MNHEY, CDR2 SVGAGI. The ends lost 6 bases at V and 6 bases at J; junction bases unmatched: 10. The CDR3 spans 15 residues. In DNA form, the CDR3 reads TGTGCCAGCAGCAGGGGACAGGGGTTTTCGGCTGAAGCTTTCTTT. Translating gives CASSRGQGFSAEAFF.

This clone was detected a few times. V usage is TRBV7-9 and J usage is TRBJ1-6; D is possibly TRBD1 (5 bases). V lost 0 bases and J 7 bases, leaving 13 bases between the germline ends. This CDR3 is built from 16 residues. Germline-derived CDR1 and CDR2 are SEHNR and FQNEAQ (reference sequence). The CDR3 coding sequence is TGTGCCAGCAGCTTAGCGTCGGGGACTGCGAATTCACCCCTCCACTTT. It encodes CASSLASGTANSPLHF.

The V and J genes are TRBV4-1 and TRBJ1-2; no definite D call. The germline gives CDR1 MGHRA, CDR2 YSYEKL. The CDR3 length is 16 residues. Trimming shortened V by 1 base and J by 0 bases, and 12 bases separated the two germline ends. The CDR3 DNA reads as TGCGCCAGCAGCCAAGCGGTAGGGAGCGCTAACTATGGCTACACCTTC. The encoded protein is CASSQAVGSANYGYTF.

This chain joins TRBV10-3 and TRBJ1-2, with D perhaps TRBD1 (6 bases). V lost 0 bases to trimming and J lost 4 bases, with 12 bases between them. CDR3 length: 15 residues. Per the germline V gene, CDR1 is ENHRY and CDR2 is SYGVKD. This CDR3 is CAISESTLQGYGYTF. The CDR3 coding sequence is TGTGCCATCAGTGAGTCGACGCTACAGGGCTATGGCTACACCTTC.